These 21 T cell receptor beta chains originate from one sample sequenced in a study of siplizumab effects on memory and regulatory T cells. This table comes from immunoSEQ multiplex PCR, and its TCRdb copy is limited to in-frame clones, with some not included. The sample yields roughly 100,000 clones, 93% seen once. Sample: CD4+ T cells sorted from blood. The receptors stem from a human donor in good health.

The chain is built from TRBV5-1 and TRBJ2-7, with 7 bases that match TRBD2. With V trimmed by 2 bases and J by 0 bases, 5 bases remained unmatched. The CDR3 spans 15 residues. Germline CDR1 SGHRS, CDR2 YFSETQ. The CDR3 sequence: CASSFLSGTSYEQYF. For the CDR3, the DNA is TGCGCCAGCAGCTTTCTGAGCGGGACCTCCTACGAGCAGTACTTC.

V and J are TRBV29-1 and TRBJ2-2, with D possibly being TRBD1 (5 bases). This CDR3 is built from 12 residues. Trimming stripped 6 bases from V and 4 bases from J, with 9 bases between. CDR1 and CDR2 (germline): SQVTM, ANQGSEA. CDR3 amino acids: CSVQGFTGELFF. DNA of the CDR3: TGCAGCGTCCAGGGCTTCACCGGGGAGCTGTTTTTT.

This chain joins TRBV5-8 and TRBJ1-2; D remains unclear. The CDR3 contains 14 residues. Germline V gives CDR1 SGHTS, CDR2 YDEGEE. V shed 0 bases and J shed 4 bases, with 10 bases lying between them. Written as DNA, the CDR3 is TGTGCCAGCAGCTTGGCGGACCGGTTCTATGGCTACACCTTC. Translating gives CASSLADRFYGYTF.

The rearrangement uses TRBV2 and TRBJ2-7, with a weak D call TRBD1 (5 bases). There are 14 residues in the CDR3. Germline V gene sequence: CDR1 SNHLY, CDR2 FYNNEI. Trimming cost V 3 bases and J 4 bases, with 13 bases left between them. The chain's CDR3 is CASSDRQGLYEQYF. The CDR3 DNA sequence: TGTGCCAGCAGTGATAGGCAGGGTCTATACGAGCAGTACTTC.

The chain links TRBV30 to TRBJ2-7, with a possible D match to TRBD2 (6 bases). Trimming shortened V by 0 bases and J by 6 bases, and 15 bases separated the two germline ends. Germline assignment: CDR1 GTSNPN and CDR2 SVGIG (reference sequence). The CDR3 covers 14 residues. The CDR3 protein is CAWSVGGTLGEQYF. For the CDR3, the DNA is TGTGCCTGGAGTGTAGGAGGGACCCTCGGCGAGCAGTACTTC.

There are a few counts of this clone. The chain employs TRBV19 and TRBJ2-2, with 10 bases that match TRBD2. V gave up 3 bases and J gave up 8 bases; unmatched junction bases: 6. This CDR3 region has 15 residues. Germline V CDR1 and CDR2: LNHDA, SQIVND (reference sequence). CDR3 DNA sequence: TGTGCCAGTAGTATCTTCCTAGCGGGAGAAGGGGAGCTGTTTTTT. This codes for CASSIFLAGEGELFF.

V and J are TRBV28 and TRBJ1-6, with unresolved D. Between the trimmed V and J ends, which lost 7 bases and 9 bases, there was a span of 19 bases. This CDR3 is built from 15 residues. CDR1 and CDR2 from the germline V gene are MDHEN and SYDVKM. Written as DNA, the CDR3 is TGTGCCAGCATTTTCTGGCTACGGGAGGGTTCACCCCTCCACTTT. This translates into CASIFWLREGSPLHF. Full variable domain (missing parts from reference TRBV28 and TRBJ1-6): DVKVTQSSRYLVKRTGEKVFLECVQDMDHENMFWYRQDPGLGLRLIYFSYDVKMKEKGDIPEGYSVSREKKERFSLILESASTNQTSMYLCASIFWLREGSPLHFGNGTRLTVT.

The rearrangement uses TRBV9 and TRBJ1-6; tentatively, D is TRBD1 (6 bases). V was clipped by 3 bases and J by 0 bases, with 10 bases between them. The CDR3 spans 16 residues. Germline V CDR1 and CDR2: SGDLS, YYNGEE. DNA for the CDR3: TGTGCCAGCAGCGGGAAGACAGGCTCCTATAATTCACCCCTCCACTTT. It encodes CASSGKTGSYNSPLHF.

This CDR3 reads CASSGGTFKLLNEQFF. In DNA form, the CDR3 reads TGTGCCAGCAGCGGCGGGACTTTCAAGCTACTCAATGAGCAGTTCTTC. This chain uses TRBV9 with TRBJ2-1; perhaps TRBD2 as D (6 bases). From germline, CDR1 is SGDLS and CDR2 YYNGEE. This CDR3 has 16 amino acids. V gave up 3 bases and J gave up 6 bases, with 19 bases separating them.

The CDR3 nucleotides read TGTGCCAGCAGGTACTACGACAGTCCCTATGGCTACACCTTC. It is translated as CASRYYDSPYGYTF. V usage is TRBV7-3 and J usage is TRBJ1-2; D is perhaps TRBD1 (5 bases). The V end was cut by 6 bases, the J end by 4 bases, with 15 bases between. CDR3 length: 14 residues. Germline V gene data show CDR1 as SGHTA and CDR2 as FQGTGA.

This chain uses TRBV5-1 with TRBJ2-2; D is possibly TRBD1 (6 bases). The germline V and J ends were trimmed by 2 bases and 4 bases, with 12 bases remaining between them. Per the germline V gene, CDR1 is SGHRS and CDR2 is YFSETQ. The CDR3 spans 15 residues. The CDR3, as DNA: TGCGCCAGCAGCTTAGGCAGGGGCGGCACCGGGGAGCTGTTTTTT. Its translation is CASSLGRGGTGELFF.

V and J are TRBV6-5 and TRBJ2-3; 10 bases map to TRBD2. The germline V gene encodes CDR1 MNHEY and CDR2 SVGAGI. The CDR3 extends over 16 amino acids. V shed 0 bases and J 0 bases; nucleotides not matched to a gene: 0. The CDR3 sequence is CASSYSGLASTDTQYF. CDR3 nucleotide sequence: TGTGCCAGCAGTTACTCGGGACTAGCGAGCACAGATACGCAGTATTTT.

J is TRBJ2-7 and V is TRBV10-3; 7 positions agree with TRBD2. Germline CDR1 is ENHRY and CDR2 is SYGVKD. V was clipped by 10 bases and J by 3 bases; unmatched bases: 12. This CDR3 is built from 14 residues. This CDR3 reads CATQSGGVSYEQYF. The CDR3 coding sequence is TGTGCCACCCAGAGTGGGGGGGTTAGCTACGAGCAGTACTTC.

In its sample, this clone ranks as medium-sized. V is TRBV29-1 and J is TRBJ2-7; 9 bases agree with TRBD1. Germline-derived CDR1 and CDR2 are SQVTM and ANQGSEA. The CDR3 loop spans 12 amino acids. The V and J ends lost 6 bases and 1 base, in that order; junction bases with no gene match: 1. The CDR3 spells CSVGTGSYEQYF. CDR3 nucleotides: TGCAGCGTCGGGACAGGGTCCTACGAGCAGTACTTC.

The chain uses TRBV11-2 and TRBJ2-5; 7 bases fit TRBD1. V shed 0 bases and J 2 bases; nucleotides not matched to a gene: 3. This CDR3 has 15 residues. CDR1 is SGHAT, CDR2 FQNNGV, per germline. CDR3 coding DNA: TGTGCCAGCAGCTTAGATGGGACAGCGCAAGAGACCCAGTACTTC. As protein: CASSLDGTAQETQYF.

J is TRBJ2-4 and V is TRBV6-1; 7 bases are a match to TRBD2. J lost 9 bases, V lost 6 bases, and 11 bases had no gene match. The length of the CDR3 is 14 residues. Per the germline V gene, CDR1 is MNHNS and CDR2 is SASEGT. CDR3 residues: CASSTGTPGGIQYF. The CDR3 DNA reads TGTGCCAGCAGCACCGGGACTCCGGGAGGCATTCAGTACTTC.

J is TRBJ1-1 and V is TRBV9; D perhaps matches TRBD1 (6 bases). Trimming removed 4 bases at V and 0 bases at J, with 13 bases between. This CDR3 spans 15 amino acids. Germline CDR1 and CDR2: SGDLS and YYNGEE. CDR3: CASSPSGAVNTEAFF. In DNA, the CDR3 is TGTGCCAGCAGCCCTTCGGGGGCTGTGAACACTGAAGCTTTCTTT. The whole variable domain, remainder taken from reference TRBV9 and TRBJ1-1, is DSGVTQTPKHLITATGQRVTLRCSPRSGDLSVYWYQQSLDQGLQFLIQYYNGEERAKGNILERFSAQQFPDLHSELNLSSLELGDSALYFCASSPSGAVNTEAFFGQGTRLTVV.

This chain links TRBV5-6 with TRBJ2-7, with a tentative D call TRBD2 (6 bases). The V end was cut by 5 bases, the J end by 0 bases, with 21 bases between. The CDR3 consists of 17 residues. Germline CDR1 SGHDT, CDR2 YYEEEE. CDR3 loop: CASRRTGGTESSYEQYF. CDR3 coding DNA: TGTGCCAGCAGACGTACTGGGGGGACGGAGTCCTCCTACGAGCAGTACTTC.

The CDR3: CASSFMTGLAGDTQYF. CDR3 sequence (DNA): TGTGCCAGCAGCTTTATGACGGGACTAGCGGGAGATACGCAGTATTTT. The chain couples TRBV7-2 to TRBJ2-3; 12 bases map to TRBD2. V was pared by 3 bases and J by 5 bases, with 6 bases of the junction left unmatched. The CDR3 contains 16 residues. The germline V gene encodes CDR1 SGHTA and CDR2 FQGNSA.

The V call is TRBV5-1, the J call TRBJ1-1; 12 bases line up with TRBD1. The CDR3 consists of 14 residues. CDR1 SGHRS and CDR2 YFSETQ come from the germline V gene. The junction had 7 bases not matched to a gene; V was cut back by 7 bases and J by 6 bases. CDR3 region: CASGPGQGAAEAFF. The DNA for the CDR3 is TGCGCCAGCGGCCCGGGACAGGGGGCGGCTGAAGCTTTCTTT.

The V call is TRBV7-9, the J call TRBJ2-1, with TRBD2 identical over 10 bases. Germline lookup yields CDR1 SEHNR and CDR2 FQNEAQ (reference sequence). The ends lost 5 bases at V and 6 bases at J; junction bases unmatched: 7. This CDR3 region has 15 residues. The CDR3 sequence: CASSPLAGVSNEQFF. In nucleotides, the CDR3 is TGTGCCAGCAGCCCCCTAGCGGGAGTCTCCAATGAGCAGTTCTTC.